These T cell receptor beta chains were read from a single sample in a study of CD4+ T cells in melanoma. TCRdb's table, derived via immunoSEQ multiplex PCR, lists solely in-frame clones and lacks some. This sample has some 150,000 clones; over 90% occur once, and the top ten carry roughly 1.4%. The origin of the receptors is a human donor with melanoma. CDR3s include the opening cysteine and the closing phenylalanine or tryptophan. Each record gives: D gene, J gene, V gene, clone size, CDR3 length, CDR3 DNA, CDR3 protein. A D gene is named only where the DNA matches it firmly. Rows may omit the clone size; those that give it use once, few, many or a size class.

TRBD2	TRBJ2-2	TRBV10-3	once	15	TGTGCCATCAGTTCTCTAGCGGGGAACACCGGGGAGCTGTTTTTT	CAISSLAGNTGELFF
-	TRBJ2-2	TRBV7-2	-	15	TGTGCCAGCAGCTTTGGTTCAGGGCTCACCGGGGAGCTGTTTTTT	CASSFGSGLTGELFF
-	TRBJ1-2	TRBV7-9	once	19	TGTGCCAGCAGCTCGACGGCCCCGGGCCGCCTTCTCAACGTTGATGGCTACACCTTC	CASSSTAPGRLLNVDGYTF
-	TRBJ2-5	TRBV7-9	-	13	TGTGCCAGCAGCTCGTTCTCAGGGGAGACCCAGTACTTC	CASSSFSGETQYF
-	TRBJ2-1	TRBV5-8	-	15	TGTGCCAGCAGCTTGGATCTAATCCCCCACAATGAGCAGTTCTTC	CASSLDLIPHNEQFF
-	TRBJ1-2	TRBV5-5	once	15	TGTGCCAGCAGCTTGTCGCAAGAGACAGTCTATGGCTACACCTTC	CASSLSQETVYGYTF
-	TRBJ1-4	TRBV5-1	-	14	TGCGCCAGCTGCCTGGGGCATGGTAATGAAAAACTGTTTTTT	CASCLGHGNEKLFF
-	TRBJ2-3	TRBV2	-	13	TGTGCCAGCAGTGATGGCTCCACAGATACGCAGTATTTT	CASSDGSTDTQYF
-	TRBJ2-4	TRBV7-2	-	16	TGTGCCAGCAGCTTAGACCACCCAATAGCCAAAAACATTCAGTACTTC	CASSLDHPIAKNIQYF
TRBD2	TRBJ2-2	TRBV18	-	17	TGTGCCAGCTCACCACCGACGCCTAGCGGGGTGCTTGAGGAGCTGTTTTTT	CASSPPTPSGVLEELFF
-	TRBJ1-3	TRBV18	-	16	TGTGCCAGCTCACCACAAAGGTCTAACTCTGGAAACACCATATATTTT	CASSPQRSNSGNTIYF
TRBD1	TRBJ1-2	TRBV5-4	-	15	TGTGCCAGCAGCTTGGCGGGACAGCCCAACTATGGCTACACCTTC	CASSLAGQPNYGYTF
-	TRBJ2-2	TRBV29-1	-	12	TGCAGCGCCGTTAGGGTGACCGGGGAGCTGTTTTTT	CSAVRVTGELFF
-	TRBJ1-5	TRBV10-2	-	14	TGCGCCAGCAGGGGGGGCCTGAAGGATCAGCCCCAGCATTTT	CASRGGLKDQPQHF